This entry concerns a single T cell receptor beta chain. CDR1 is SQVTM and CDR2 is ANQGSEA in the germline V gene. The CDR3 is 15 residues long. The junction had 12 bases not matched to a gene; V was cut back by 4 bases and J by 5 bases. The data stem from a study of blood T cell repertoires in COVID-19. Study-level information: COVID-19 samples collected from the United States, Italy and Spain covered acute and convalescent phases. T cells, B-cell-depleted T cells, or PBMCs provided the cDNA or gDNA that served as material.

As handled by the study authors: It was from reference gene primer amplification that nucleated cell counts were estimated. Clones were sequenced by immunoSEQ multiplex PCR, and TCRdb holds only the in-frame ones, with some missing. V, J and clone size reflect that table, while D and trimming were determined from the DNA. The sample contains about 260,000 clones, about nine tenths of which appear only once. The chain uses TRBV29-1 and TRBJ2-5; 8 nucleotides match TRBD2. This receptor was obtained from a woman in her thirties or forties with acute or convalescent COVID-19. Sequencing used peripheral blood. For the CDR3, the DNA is TGCAGCGTTGGCCCAGCGGGGGCCCTTCGGGAGACCCAGTACTTC. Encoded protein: CSVGPAGALRETQYF.